Listed below are T cell receptor beta chains from one sample, sequenced in a study of blood T cell repertoires in COVID-19. Sequencing was performed with immunoSEQ multiplex PCR; in TCRdb, only in-frame clones are kept and a portion is missing. This table has 130,000 to 150,000 clones, under 90% appearing once. The specimen was peripheral blood. The receptors here all came from a woman of 80 years or more in a cohort sampled during active or convalescent COVID-19. The CDR3 runs from the conserved cysteine through the conserved F or W. The D gene is left open where the match is weak. Clone size is not always given. Where it is, it says once, few, many or a class for expanded clones.

j_call | d_call | v_call | clone_size | cdr3_aa | cdr3_nt
TRBJ2-6 | TRBD1 | TRBV28 | . | CASSFMTGQTGANVLTF | TGTGCCAGCAGTTTTATGACAGGGCAAACTGGGGCCAACGTCCTGACTTTC
TRBJ1-2 | TRBD1 | TRBV5-6 | . | CASSLLGTEANYGYTF | TGTGCCAGCAGCTTGTTGGGGACAGAAGCTAACTATGGCTACACCTTC
TRBJ1-6 | . | TRBV6-5 | . | CASSRQVRAPLHF | TGTGCCAGCAGTCGTCAGGTCAGGGCACCCCTCCACTTT
TRBJ2-5 | TRBD2 | TRBV9 | . | CASSSGLAGASYQETQYF | TGTGCCAGCAGCTCGGGACTAGCGGGGGCTTCGTACCAAGAGACCCAGTACTTC
TRBJ1-6 | TRBD1 | TRBV18 | . | CASSPLQGELRRSPLHF | TGTGCCAGCTCACCATTGCAGGGGGAACTAAGAAGGTCACCCCTCCACTTT
TRBJ2-7 | TRBD1 | TRBV7-2 | . | CASSILPGGAFYEQYF | TGTGCCAGCAGCATACTACCAGGGGGCGCCTTCTACGAGCAGTACTTC
TRBJ1-2 | . | TRBV11-2 | . | CASSPDRFRGYTF | TGTGCCAGCAGCCCTGACAGGTTTCGAGGCTACACCTTC
TRBJ2-7 | . | TRBV30 | . | CAWSVGGPYEQYF | TGTGCCTGGAGTGTTGGAGGACCCTACGAGCAGTACTTC
TRBJ1-6 | . | TRBV7-9 | . | CATTLGGAGSPLHF | TGTGCCACTACATTAGGAGGGGCTGGTTCACCCCTCCACTTT
TRBJ1-3 | TRBD1 | TRBV18 | . | CASSPTTGGGNTIYF | TGTGCCAGCTCACCAACAACAGGGGGTGGAAACACCATATATTTT
TRBJ2-7 | TRBD1 | TRBV7-7 | . | CASSLGTGGGEQYF | TGTGCTAGCAGCCTCGGGACAGGGGGCGGAGAGCAGTACTTC
TRBJ1-1 | . | TRBV19 | few | CASKYSGSLNTEAFF | TGTGCCAGTAAATATAGCGGGAGCCTAAACACTGAAGCTTTCTTT
TRBJ1-2 | TRBD1 | TRBV5-1 | . | CASTPMGQGYGYTF | TGCGCCAGCACCCCAATGGGACAGGGATATGGCTACACCTTC
TRBJ2-5 | . | TRBV19 | . | CASSIMEQRRPQYF | TGTGCCAGTAGTATAATGGAACAGCGGAGGCCCCAGTACTTC
TRBJ1-1 | . | TRBV6-5 | . | CASSYGGRGTEAFF | TGTGCCAGCAGTTATGGGGGCAGGGGAACTGAAGCTTTCTTT
TRBJ2-1 | . | TRBV5-1 | . | CASSIGDFNEQFF | TGCGCCAGCAGCATCGGAGACTTCAATGAGCAGTTCTTC
TRBJ2-2 | TRBD2 | TRBV9 | . | CASSPGTTNTGELFF | TGTGCCAGCAGCCCCGGGACTACGAACACCGGGGAGCTGTTTTTT
TRBJ2-5 | TRBD2 | TRBV4-2 | once | CASSQDLRGVGETQYF | TGTGCCAGCAGCCAAGATTTACGGGGGGTAGGGGAGACCCAGTACTTC
TRBJ2-2 | . | TRBV6-6 | . | CASERRDTGELFF | TGTGCCAGCGAGCGTCGGGACACCGGGGAGCTGTTTTTT
TRBJ1-1 | . | TRBV19 | . | CATVSDRKNTEAFF | TGTGCCACCGTCTCTGACAGGAAGAACACTGAAGCTTTCTTT
TRBJ1-6 | . | TRBV28 | . | CASRTVLVSPLHF | TGTGCCAGCAGAACAGTTTTAGTGTCACCCCTCCACTTT
TRBJ2-5 | . | TRBV5-4 | . | CASSAGGVRETQYF | TGTGCCAGCAGCGCCGGGGGAGTTAGAGAGACCCAGTACTTC
TRBJ1-2 | . | TRBV28 | . | CASSLTVLPGYGYTF | TGTGCCAGCAGTTTAACCGTTCTCCCGGGCTATGGCTACACCTTC
TRBJ2-1 | . | TRBV19 | . | CATCDTSAGNEQFF | TGTGCCACTTGTGACACCTCAGCCGGCAATGAGCAGTTCTTC
TRBJ2-3 | . | TRBV11-1 | . | CASSLQGGRTDTQYF | TGTGCCAGCAGCTTACAAGGGGGACGCACAGATACGCAGTATTTT
TRBJ1-1 | . | TRBV2 | . | CARARSLGNTEAFF | TGTGCCAGGGCTAGATCCCTCGGGAACACTGAAGCTTTCTTT
TRBJ1-1 | TRBD1 | TRBV9 | . | CASSSRQGAVTEAFF | TGTGCCAGCAGCTCCCGACAGGGGGCTGTCACTGAAGCTTTCTTT
TRBJ1-1 | TRBD1 | TRBV5-1 | . | CASSTRTGTNTEAFF | TGCGCCAGCAGCACGCGGACAGGGACGAACACTGAAGCTTTCTTT
TRBJ2-1 | . | TRBV6-5 | . | CASRSYGSSEDEQFF | TGTGCCAGCAGATCTTACGGGTCTAGCGAGGATGAGCAGTTCTTC
TRBJ1-5 | TRBD1 | TRBV5-1 | . | CASSLEGAGNQPQHF | TGCGCCAGCAGCTTGGAGGGGGCGGGCAATCAGCCCCAGCATTTT
TRBJ2-3 | TRBD2 | TRBV6-6 | . | CASSPLAGGNTDTQYF | TGTGCCAGCAGTCCCCTAGCGGGGGGAAACACAGATACGCAGTATTTT
TRBJ1-2 | . | TRBV24-1 | . | CATSDSLYGYTF | TGTGCCACCAGTGATAGCCTCTATGGCTACACCTTC
TRBJ1-6 | . | TRBV18 | . | CASSLRTANIGNSPLHF | TGTGCCAGCTCACTACGGACAGCTAACATAGGGAATTCACCCCTCCACTTT
TRBJ2-7 | . | TRBV18 | . | CASSPVDSSYEQYF | TGTGCCAGCTCACCAGTCGACAGCTCCTACGAGCAGTACTTC
TRBJ2-3 | . | TRBV7-9 | . | CASSRQSSSTDTQYF | TGTGCCAGCAGCCGACAGAGTTCTAGCACAGATACGCAGTATTTT
TRBJ1-2 | . | TRBV5-4 | few | CASSLGQIYGYTF | TGTGCCAGCAGCTTGGGACAGATCTATGGCTACACCTTC
TRBJ2-5 | . | TRBV7-2 | . | CASSLRTAPVPQETQYF | TGTGCCAGCAGCCTCCGGACAGCTCCAGTCCCGCAAGAGACCCAGTACTTC
TRBJ1-2 | TRBD1 | TRBV6-5 | once | CASSYSKPSGGRGYTF | TGTGCCAGCAGTTACTCGAAACCATCAGGGGGCAGGGGCTACACCTTC
TRBJ1-1 | TRBD1 | TRBV7-9 | . | CATLGQGGRRNTEAFF | TGTGCCACCCTCGGACAGGGCGGAAGAAGGAACACTGAAGCTTTCTTT
TRBJ1-2 | . | TRBV11-2 | . | CASSLLGQGGYTF | TGTGCCAGCAGCCTGCTCGGCCAGGGGGGCTACACCTTC
TRBJ2-1 | TRBD1 | TRBV7-2 | . | CASSPQWDRGRNEQFF | TGTGCCAGCAGCCCCCAGTGGGACAGGGGGCGCAATGAGCAGTTCTTC
TRBJ2-4 | TRBD2 | TRBV19 | few | CASSTTSGARIQYF | TGTGCCAGTAGTACGACTAGCGGGGCCCGCATTCAGTACTTC
TRBJ2-7 | . | TRBV27 | . | CASKQGMEYEQYF | TGTGCCAGCAAACAGGGCATGGAATACGAGCAGTACTTC
TRBJ2-7 | . | TRBV3-1/TRBV3-2 | . | CASSQKFTGLSYEQYF | TGTGCCAGCAGCCAAAAGTTTACAGGCCTCTCCTACGAGCAGTACTTC
TRBJ1-6 | . | TRBV7-3 | . | CASSLSPGNSPLHF | TGTGCCAGCAGCTTATCTCCGGGGAATTCACCCCTCCACTTT
TRBJ1-2 | . | TRBV3-1/TRBV3-2 | . | CASSPRRADSNYGYTF | TGTGCCAGCAGCCCACGGCGCGCGGACAGCAACTATGGCTACACCTTC
TRBJ2-4 | TRBD1 | TRBV28 | . | CASSTGGVLSKNIQYF | TGTGCCAGCAGTACAGGGGGAGTTCTTTCGAAAAACATTCAGTACTTC
TRBJ2-1 | . | TRBV12-3/TRBV12-4 | . | CASSPYYHEQFF | TGTGCCAGCAGCCCCTACTACCATGAGCAGTTCTTC
TRBJ1-2 | TRBD1 | TRBV28 | . | CASTRGQVNYGYTF | TGTGCCAGCACCCGGGGACAGGTTAACTATGGCTACACCTTC
TRBJ1-6 | . | TRBV28 | . | CASRRSYNSPLHF | TGTGCCAGCAGGCGTTCTTATAATTCACCCCTCCACTTT
TRBJ2-3 | TRBD2 | TRBV2 | . | CASSEWGGVVTQYF | TGTGCCAGCAGTGAATGGGGAGGGGTTGTTACGCAGTATTTT
TRBJ2-1 | . | TRBV19 | . | CASSRAGTYNEQFF | TGTGCCAGTAGTCGCGCAGGAACCTACAATGAGCAGTTCTTC
TRBJ1-1 | . | TRBV9 | . | CASEGRGGTEAFF | TGTGCCAGCGAGGGCCGGGGAGGCACTGAAGCTTTCTTT
TRBJ2-5 | . | TRBV11-3 | . | CASSRELKKETQYF | TGTGCCAGCAGCCGGGAACTCAAAAAAGAGACCCAGTACTTC
TRBJ2-3 | . | TRBV4-1 | . | CASSGLRSGTQYF | TGCGCCAGCAGCGGTTTACGTAGTGGTACGCAGTATTTT
TRBJ2-7 | . | TRBV27 | . | CASRWGAGAAYEQYF | TGTGCCAGCCGGTGGGGGGCGGGGGCGGCCTACGAGCAGTACTTC
TRBJ1-2 | . | TRBV6-5 | . | CASRPRGSNYGYTF | TGTGCCAGTCGACCACGGGGGTCTAACTATGGCTACACCTTC
TRBJ1-1 | TRBD1 | TRBV5-1 | few | CASSPGTGPNTEAFF | TGCGCCAGCAGCCCGGGGACAGGGCCCAACACTGAAGCTTTCTTT
TRBJ2-2 | . | TRBV3-1/TRBV3-2 | once | CASSPRRGTGELFF | TGTGCCAGCAGCCCCCGTCGGGGGACCGGGGAGCTGTTTTTT
TRBJ2-5 | TRBD2 | TRBV7-2 | . | CASSLATSGGAKGETQYF | TGTGCCAGCAGCTTAGCCACTAGCGGGGGGGCGAAGGGTGAGACCCAGTACTTC